Detailed here is one TCR beta chain. Its antigen is not known. This specimen belongs to a study of OX40 agonist ivuxolimab in advanced cancers. Assay: immunoSEQ multiplex PCR; the TCRdb copy retains only in-frame clones and omits some. The data hold approximately 77,000 clones, with about 80% observed a single time. Whole-study findings and limits: Not determined was the antigen specificity of the expanded peripheral T cells. Dose levels from 0.1 to 3.0 mg/kg saw CD4+ and CD8+ blood T cells expand clonally by week 6.

Germline CDR1 and CDR2: MNHNY and SVGAGI (reference sequence). V was pared by 6 bases and J by 5 bases, with 14 bases between. The CDR3 has 14 residues. Sequencing used CD4+ or CD8+ T cells sorted from blood, obtained in a trial of the OX40 agonist ivuxolimab. This TCR was recovered from an adult with an advanced solid tumor such as melanoma, head and neck, liver or kidney cancer. The rearrangement joins TRBV6-6 to TRBJ1-5; D possibly corresponds to TRBD1 (5 bases). CDR3 sequence: CASRPRDGHQPQHF. The DNA for the CDR3 is TGTGCCAGCAGGCCTAGGGACGGGCATCAGCCCCAGCATTTT.